This TCR beta chain originates from a study of neurological immune-mediated disorders (dated by TCRdb to between 2017 and 2020). Concerning the study at large: Of the approximately 34 multiple sclerosis patients, about 31 had relapsing-remitting MS and 3 had secondary progressive MS. Peripheral blood TCR-beta repertoires from HTLV-I-associated myelopathy (HAM/TSP) patients, multiple sclerosis patients and healthy controls were compared by UMI-based sequencing. The roughly 110 TCR-beta libraries covered PBMC samples along with longitudinal samples, technical triplicates, and paired sorted CD4+ and CD8+ T-cell subsets. The cohort was made up of 68 subjects, consisting of some 15 HAM/TSP patients, 34 multiple sclerosis patients and about 20 healthy controls.

cDNA was synthesized by template-switch 5'RACE using a primer with a 10-nucleotide random unique molecular identifier that tagged each TCR transcript. Every sequencing run covered 15-18 subjects and yielded more than 160 million TCR-beta sequences. The RNeasy kit was used to extract total RNA. The KAPA Real-time Library Amplification kit was used to amplify TCR-beta VDJ regions with primers targeting the TCR constant region and the 5'RACE anchor. Sample indexes and Illumina adaptors were added in a first PCR, and a second PCR then increased library yield. After purification with Ampure beads, the TCR product of roughly 650 bp was size-selected on a 2% E-gel SizeSelection system. Library quality was checked on a Bioanalyzer, concentration was measured with Qubit, and libraries were quantified with the Kapa Library Quantification kit before pooling. An Illumina HiSeq 2500 sequenced the libraries paired-end 2 x 150 bp. To increase sequence diversity, about 25-30% phiX was spiked into each library pool. From the authors' description of their analysis: Quality-filtered reads were processed with the UMI-based MiGEC pipeline, and over 85% of raw TCR sequences were removed by the MiGEC pipeline during error correction. IMGT germline references were used for alignment of VDJ genes, and clonotypes were defined by a unique CDR3 amino acid sequence together with V-J genes. Clonal expansion, Shannon diversity, and CDR3 relatedness (CalcPairwiseDistances, ClusterSamples) were evaluated with VDJtools, and phylogenetic trees were built with CLCbio workbench. A clone was classed as expanded if it had 8 or more unique UMIs, a cutoff based on coefficient-of-variation modelling across technical triplicates. The raw public reads went through TCRdb reprocessing: fastp at Q25, MiXCR clone calling, in-frame beta chains kept. Each entry is one CDR3 protein sequence, shown with its most common DNA and genes. TCRdb assigned the V and J calls; the authors' analysis was not used. This sample is represented by roughly 48,000 distinct CDR3 sequences; less than 6% of them were singletons. In total, the top ten clones hold 1.4% to 1.5% of the sample.

General study outcomes and caveats: No identical CDR3 amino acid sequences were shared among expanded clones across subjects, suggesting private TCR-beta repertoires in all groups. No association of the MS cluster with clinical or MRI features was observed, and the need for larger cohorts was stated by the authors. Repertoires from 18 of 34 MS patients were grouped by phylogenetic analysis into a cluster of related CDR3 sequences, suggesting a possible repertoire-level signature. TCR clonal expansion was highest in HAM/TSP patients and lowest in MS patients, with MS patients falling below even healthy controls.

Of note for this clonotype: Its antigen is unknown. The record has no base qualities; no much larger clone is one base away.

Sorted-subset TCR libraries were prepared from approximately 1 million sorted CD4+ or CD8+ T cells. The multiple sclerosis patients were enrolled in a US clinical protocol that evaluated disease progression with magnetic resonance imaging. Peripheral blood was subjected to Ficoll-Hypaque density gradient centrifugation to isolate PBMCs, which were then cryopreserved in liquid nitrogen. The study also sequenced paired sorted CD4+ and CD8+ subsets from healthy controls, HAM/TSP patients and MS patients. Sequencing was carried out using CD4+ T cells from blood. This receptor was taken from a woman aged 18-35 years with multiple sclerosis.

The nucleotide sequence is given as TGCAGTGCTAGGGACAGCAGGCGCGACACCGGGGAGCTGTTTTTT. Its coded protein is CSARDSRRDTGELFF. This chain joins TRBV20-1 to TRBJ2-2; TRBD1 is possibly the D segment (6 matching bases). CDR1 and CDR2 (DFQATT, SNEGSKA) derive from the germline V gene (reference sequence). Spanning cysteine to phenylalanine, the CDR3 consists of 15 amino acids. Only the CDR3 DNA is retained, 45 bases long and in frame from the first base. V is cut by 3 bases and J by 3 bases, and the space between the germline ends is 14 bases.